This T cell receptor beta chain emerged from a study of blood T cell repertoires in COVID-19. The CDR3 loop spans 14 amino acids. Germline V CDR1 and CDR2: MDHEN, SYDVKM. Unmatched junction bases numbered 5, after V lost 8 bases and J lost 5 bases. TCRdb's copy holds only in-frame clones and misses some; the assay was immunoSEQ multiplex PCR. The table has approximately 440,000 clones, roughly 90% seen once. Residents of over 20 US areas, aged roughly 18 to 89 years, made up the participants. Material for sequencing was PBMCs or T cells enriched from blood (not recorded which). This receptor was identified in a woman younger than 30 who had recovered from COVID-19. V is TRBV28 and J is TRBJ2-2, with TRBD1 identical over 10 bases. Here the CDR3 reads CASRDRGRTGELFF. Here the CDR3 DNA reads TGTGCCAGCCGCGACAGGGGGCGGACCGGGGAGCTGTTTTTT. Combining the CDR3 with reference TRBV28 and TRBJ2-2 gives the whole variable domain DVKVTQSSRYLVKRTGEKVFLECVQDMDHENMFWYRQDPGLGLRLIYFSYDVKMKEKGDIPEGYSVSREKKERFSLILESASTNQTSMYLCASRDRGRTGELFFGEGSRLTVL.